This T cell receptor (beta chain) comes out of a study of T cell repertoires in cytomegalovirus infection. Study-level background: It was recently identified HLA-C-restricted and well-studied HLA-B-restricted CMV epitopes that the study used. Through public TCR beta signatures, both CMV infection and matching HLA type were indicated. Study conclusions and caveats: CMV-specific HLA-C-restricted TCR beta clonotypes dominated the ex vivo response. Carriage of CMV together with the relevant HLA was identifiable through cumulative public TCR beta family frequency.

To note about this clonotype: Its matching antigen is unknown.

TCRdb ran MiXCR on the reads and lists one entry per CDR3 protein. The table records about 570,000 distinct CDR3 sequences, 40% of them present only once. Losses at the gene ends were 4 bases for V and 0 bases for J; bases not matched to a gene: 18. The length of the CDR3 is 19 residues. The germline V gene has CDR1 DFQATT and CDR2 SNEGSKA (reference sequence). This clonotype was obtained from a human donor in good health (CMV status not recorded). Some clones in this sample may be carry-over from other donors' samples. The rearrangement joins TRBV20-1 to TRBJ2-4; 7 positions match TRBD1. This specimen consisted of cultured PBMCs, obtained from culture after CMV antigen stimulation. In DNA, the CDR3 is TGCAGTGCTAATTACCAGACAGGGTTGTCCACCCTAGCCAAAAACATTCAGTACTTC. It specifies CSANYQTGLSTLAKNIQYF.